The sequence of this T cell receptor beta chain was determined in a study of blood T cell repertoires in COVID-19. Study-wide context: Both acute and convalescent COVID-19 samples were obtained from the United States, Italy and Spain. Nucleic acid was either cDNA or gDNA, and it came from T cells, B-cell-depleted T cells, or PBMCs.

Looked up from germline, CDR1 is SGHNT and CDR2 is YYREEE (reference sequence). The CDR3 consists of 15 residues. The V and J ends lost 4 bases and 5 bases respectively, with 18 bases between them. Authors' data handling: Reference gene primer amplification gave nucleated cell count estimates. Method: immunoSEQ multiplex PCR; TCRdb's copy keeps in-frame clones and lacks some. V, J and clone size derive from that table, while D and trimming were established from the DNA sequence. The sample consists of about 77,000 clones, about nine tenths of them appearing once. This clone appeared a single time. This receptor was identified in a woman aged 80 or older with active or convalescent COVID-19. The V and J genes are TRBV5-4 and TRBJ2-5; possible D gene TRBD2, 5 bases. Specimen: peripheral blood. The CDR3 DNA is TGTGCCAGCAGCCCGCGGGCGCCCCCAACGGAGACCCAGTACTTC. The encoded protein is CASSPRAPPTETQYF.